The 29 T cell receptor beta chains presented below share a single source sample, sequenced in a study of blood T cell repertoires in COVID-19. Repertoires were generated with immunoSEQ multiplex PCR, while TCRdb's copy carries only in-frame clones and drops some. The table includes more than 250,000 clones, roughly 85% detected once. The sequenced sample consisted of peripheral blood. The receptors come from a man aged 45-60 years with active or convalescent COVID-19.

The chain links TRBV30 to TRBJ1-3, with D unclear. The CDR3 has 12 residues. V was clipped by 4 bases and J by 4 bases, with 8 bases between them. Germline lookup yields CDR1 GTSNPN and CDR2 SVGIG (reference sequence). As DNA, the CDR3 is TGTGCCTGGACCCTACCAGGAAACACCATATATTTT. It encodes CAWTLPGNTIYF.

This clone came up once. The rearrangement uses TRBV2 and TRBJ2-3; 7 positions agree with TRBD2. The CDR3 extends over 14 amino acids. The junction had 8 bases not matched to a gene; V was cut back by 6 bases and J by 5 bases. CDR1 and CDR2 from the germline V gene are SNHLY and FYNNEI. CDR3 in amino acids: CASSQRGEVDTQYF. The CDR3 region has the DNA TGTGCCAGCAGCCAGCGGGGAGAGGTAGATACGCAGTATTTT.

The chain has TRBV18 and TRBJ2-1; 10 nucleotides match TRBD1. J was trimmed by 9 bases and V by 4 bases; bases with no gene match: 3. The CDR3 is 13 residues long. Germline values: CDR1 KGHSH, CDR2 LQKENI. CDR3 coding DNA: TGTGCCAGCTCACGGGACAGGGGAAGTGAGCAGTTCTTC. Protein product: CASSRDRGSEQFF.

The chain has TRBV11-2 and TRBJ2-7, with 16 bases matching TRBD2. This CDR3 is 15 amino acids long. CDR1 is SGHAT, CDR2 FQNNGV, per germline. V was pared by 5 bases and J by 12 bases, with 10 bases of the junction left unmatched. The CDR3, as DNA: TGTGCCAGCAGCATCGGCCCGGGACTAGCGGGAGGGCGGTACTTC. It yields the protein CASSIGPGLAGGRYF.

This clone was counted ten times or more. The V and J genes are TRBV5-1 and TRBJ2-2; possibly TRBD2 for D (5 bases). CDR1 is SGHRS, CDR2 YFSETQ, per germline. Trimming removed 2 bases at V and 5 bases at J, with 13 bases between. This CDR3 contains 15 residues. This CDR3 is CASSFEGPGTGELFF. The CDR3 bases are TGCGCCAGCAGCTTTGAGGGTCCGGGGACCGGGGAGCTGTTTTTT. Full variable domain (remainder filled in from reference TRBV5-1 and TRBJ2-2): KAGVTQTPRYLIKTRGQQVTLSCSPISGHRSVSWYQQTPGQGLQFLFEYFSETQRNKGNFPGRFSGRQFSNSRSEMNVSTLELGDSALYLCASSFEGPGTGELFFGEGSRLTVL.

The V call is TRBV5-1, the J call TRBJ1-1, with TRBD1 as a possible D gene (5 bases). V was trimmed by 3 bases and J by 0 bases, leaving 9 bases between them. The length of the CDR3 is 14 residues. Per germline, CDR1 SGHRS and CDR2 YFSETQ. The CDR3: CASSSGILNTEAFF. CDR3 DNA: TGCGCCAGCAGCTCAGGGATTTTGAACACTGAAGCTTTCTTT.

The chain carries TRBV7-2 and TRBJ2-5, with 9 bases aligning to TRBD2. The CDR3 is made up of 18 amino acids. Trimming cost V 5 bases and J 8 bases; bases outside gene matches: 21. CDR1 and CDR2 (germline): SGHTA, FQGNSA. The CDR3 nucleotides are TGTGCCAGCAGCCCGGCCCATCGGACTAGCGCGGCCCCGGGTACCCAGTACTTC. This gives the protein CASSPAHRTSAAPGTQYF.

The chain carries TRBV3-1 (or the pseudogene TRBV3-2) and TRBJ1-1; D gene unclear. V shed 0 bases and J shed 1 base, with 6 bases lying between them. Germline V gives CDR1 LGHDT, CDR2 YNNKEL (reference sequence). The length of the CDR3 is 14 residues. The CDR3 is CASSQDSRNTEAFF. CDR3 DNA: TGTGCCAGCAGCCAAGACTCTAGGAACACTGAAGCTTTCTTT.

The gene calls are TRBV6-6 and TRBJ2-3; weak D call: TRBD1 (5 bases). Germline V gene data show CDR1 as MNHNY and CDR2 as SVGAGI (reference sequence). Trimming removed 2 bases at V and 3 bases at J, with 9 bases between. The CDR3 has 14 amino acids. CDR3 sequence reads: CASSYATETDTQYF. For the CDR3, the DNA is TGTGCCAGCAGTTACGCGACAGAGACAGATACGCAGTATTTT.

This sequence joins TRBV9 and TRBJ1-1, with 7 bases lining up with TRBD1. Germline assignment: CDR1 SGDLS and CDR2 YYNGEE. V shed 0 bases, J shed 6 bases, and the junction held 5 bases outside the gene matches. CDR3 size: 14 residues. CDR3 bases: TGTGCCAGCAGCGTAGCTGAAGGGGGCGCTGAAGCTTTCTTT. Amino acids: CASSVAEGGAEAFF. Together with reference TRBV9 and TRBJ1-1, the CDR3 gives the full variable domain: DSGVTQTPKHLITATGQRVTLRCSPRSGDLSVYWYQQSLDQGLQFLIQYYNGEERAKGNILERFSAQQFPDLHSELNLSSLELGDSALYFCASSVAEGGAEAFFGQGTRLTVV.

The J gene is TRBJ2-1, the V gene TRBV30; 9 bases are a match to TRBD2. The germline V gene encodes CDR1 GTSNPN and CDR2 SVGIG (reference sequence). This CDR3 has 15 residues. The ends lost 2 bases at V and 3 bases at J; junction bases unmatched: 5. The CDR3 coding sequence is TGTGCCTGGAGTCTCTCTAGCGGGGTCTACAATGAGCAGTTCTTC. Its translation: CAWSLSSGVYNEQFF.

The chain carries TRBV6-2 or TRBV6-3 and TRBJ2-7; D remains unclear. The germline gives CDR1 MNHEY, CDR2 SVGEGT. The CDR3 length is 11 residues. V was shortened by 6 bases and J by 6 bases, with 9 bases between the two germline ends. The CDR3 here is CASSQTGEQYF. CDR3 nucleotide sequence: TGTGCCAGCAGCCAAACGGGCGAGCAGTACTTC.

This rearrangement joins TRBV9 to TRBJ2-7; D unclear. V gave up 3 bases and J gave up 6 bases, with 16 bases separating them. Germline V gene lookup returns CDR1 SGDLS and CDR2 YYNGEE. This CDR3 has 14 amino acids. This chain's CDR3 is CASSASYRSIEQYF. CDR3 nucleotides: TGTGCCAGCAGCGCGAGCTACCGGTCGATCGAGCAGTACTTC.

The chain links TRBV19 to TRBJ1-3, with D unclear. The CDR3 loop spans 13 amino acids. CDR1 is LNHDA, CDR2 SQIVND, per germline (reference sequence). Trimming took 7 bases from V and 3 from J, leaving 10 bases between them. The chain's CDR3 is CASTPSFGNTIYF. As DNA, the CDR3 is TGTGCCAGTACCCCGTCCTTTGGAAACACCATATATTTT.

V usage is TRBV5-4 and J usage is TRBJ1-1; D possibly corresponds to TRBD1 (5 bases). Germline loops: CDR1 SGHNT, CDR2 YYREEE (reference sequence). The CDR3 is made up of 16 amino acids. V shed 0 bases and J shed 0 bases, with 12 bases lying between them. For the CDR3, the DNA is TGTGCCAGCAGCTTGGAAGGGGTCGGTATGAACACTGAAGCTTTCTTT. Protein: CASSLEGVGMNTEAFF.

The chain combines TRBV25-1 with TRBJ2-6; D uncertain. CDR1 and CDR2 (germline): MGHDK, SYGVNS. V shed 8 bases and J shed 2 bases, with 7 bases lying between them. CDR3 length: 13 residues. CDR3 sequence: CASAPTGANVLTF. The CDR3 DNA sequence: TGTGCCAGCGCCCCTACTGGGGCCAACGTCCTGACTTTC.

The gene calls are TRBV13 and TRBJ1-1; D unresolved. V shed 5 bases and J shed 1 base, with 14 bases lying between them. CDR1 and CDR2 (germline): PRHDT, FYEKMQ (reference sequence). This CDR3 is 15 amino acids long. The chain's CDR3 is CASSRESVGNTEAFF. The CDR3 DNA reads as TGTGCCAGCAGCCGCGAGAGCGTTGGGAACACTGAAGCTTTCTTT. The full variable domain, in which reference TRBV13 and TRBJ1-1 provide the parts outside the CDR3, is AAGVIQSPRHLIKEKRETATLKCYPIPRHDTVYWYQQGPGQDPQFLISFYEKMQSDKGSIPDRFSAQQFSDYHSELNMSSLELGDSALYFCASSRESVGNTEAFFGQGTRLTVV.

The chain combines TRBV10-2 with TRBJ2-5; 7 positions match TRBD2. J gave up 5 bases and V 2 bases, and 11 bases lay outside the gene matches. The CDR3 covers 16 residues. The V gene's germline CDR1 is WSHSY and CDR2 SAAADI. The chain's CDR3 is CASSENVPGGRETQYF. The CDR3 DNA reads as TGCGCCAGCAGTGAGAACGTCCCGGGGGGTCGGGAGACCCAGTACTTC.

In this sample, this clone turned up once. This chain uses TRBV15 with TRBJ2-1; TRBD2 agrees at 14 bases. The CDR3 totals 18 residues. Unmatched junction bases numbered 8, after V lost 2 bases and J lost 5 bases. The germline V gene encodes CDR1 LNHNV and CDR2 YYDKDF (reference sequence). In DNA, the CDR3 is TGTGCCACCAGCAGATATATACCGGGACTAGCGGGAGACAATGAGCAGTTCTTC. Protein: CATSRYIPGLAGDNEQFF.

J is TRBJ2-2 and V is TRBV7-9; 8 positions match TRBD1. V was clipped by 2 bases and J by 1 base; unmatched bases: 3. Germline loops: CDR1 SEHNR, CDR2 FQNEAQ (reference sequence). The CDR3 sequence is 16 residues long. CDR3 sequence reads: CASSLTGGQNTGELFF. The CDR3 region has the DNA TGTGCCAGCAGCTTAACAGGGGGACAGAACACCGGGGAGCTGTTTTTT.

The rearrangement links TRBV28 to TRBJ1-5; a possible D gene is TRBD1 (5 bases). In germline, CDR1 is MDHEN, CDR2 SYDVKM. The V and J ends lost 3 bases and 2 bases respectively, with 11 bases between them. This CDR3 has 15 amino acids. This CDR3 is CASSFDRGRNQPQHF. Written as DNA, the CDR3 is TGTGCCAGCAGTTTTGACAGAGGACGCAATCAGCCCCAGCATTTT.

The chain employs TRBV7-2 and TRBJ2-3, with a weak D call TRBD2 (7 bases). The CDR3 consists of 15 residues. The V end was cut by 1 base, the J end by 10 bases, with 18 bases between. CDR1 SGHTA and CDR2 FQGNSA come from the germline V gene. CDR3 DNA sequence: TGTGCCAGCAGCTTAGAGGGGGGGGCGCAAGGACCGCAGTATTTT. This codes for CASSLEGGAQGPQYF.

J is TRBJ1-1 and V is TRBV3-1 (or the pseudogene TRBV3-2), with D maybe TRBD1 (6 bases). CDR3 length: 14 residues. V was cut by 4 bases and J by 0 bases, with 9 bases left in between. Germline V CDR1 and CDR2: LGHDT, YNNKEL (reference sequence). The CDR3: CASSLGQLNTEAFF. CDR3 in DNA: TGTGCCAGCAGCCTTGGACAGCTGAACACTGAAGCTTTCTTT.

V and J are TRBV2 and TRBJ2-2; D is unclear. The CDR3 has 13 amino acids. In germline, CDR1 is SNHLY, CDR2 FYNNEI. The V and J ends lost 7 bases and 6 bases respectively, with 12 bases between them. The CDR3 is CASTLSASGELFF. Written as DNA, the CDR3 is TGTGCCAGCACCCTAAGTGCGTCCGGGGAGCTGTTTTTT. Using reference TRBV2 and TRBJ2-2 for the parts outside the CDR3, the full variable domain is EPEVTQTPSHQVTQMGQEVILRCVPISNHLYFYWYRQILGQKVEFLVSFYNNEISEKSEIFDDQFSVERPDGSNFTLKIRSTKLEDSAMYFCASTLSASGELFFGEGSRLTVL.

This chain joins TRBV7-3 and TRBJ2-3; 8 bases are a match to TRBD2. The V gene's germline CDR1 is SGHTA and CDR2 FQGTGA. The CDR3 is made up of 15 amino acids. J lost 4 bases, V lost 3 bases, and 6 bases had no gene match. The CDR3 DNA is TGTGCCAGCAGCTTCGGGGGGGCTCGTTCAGATACGCAGTATTTT. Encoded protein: CASSFGGARSDTQYF.

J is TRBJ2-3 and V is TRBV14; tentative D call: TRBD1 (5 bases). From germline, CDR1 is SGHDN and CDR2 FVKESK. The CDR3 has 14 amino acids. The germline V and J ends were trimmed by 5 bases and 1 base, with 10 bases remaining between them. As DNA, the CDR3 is TGTGCCAGCAGCTTGGGGCTAGGCACAGATACGCAGTATTTT. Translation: CASSLGLGTDTQYF.

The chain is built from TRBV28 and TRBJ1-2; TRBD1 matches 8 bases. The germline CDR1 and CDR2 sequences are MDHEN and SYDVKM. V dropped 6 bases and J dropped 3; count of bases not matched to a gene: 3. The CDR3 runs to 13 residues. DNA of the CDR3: TGTGCCAGCAGACAGGGGGGGGACTATGGCTACACCTTC. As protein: CASRQGGDYGYTF.

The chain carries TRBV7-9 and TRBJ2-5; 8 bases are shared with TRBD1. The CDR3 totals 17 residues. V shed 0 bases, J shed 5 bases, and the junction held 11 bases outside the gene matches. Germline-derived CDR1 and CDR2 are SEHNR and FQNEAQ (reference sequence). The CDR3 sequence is CASSLAQGAMVGETQYF. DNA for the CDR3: TGTGCCAGCAGCTTAGCGCAGGGGGCGATGGTAGGGGAGACCCAGTACTTC.

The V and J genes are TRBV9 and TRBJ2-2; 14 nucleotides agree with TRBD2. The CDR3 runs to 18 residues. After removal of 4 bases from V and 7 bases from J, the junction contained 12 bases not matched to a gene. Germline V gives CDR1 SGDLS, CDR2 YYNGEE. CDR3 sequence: CASSSEGGLAGELGELFF. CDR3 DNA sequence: TGTGCCAGCAGCTCGGAAGGGGGACTAGCGGGAGAACTCGGGGAGCTGTTTTTT.